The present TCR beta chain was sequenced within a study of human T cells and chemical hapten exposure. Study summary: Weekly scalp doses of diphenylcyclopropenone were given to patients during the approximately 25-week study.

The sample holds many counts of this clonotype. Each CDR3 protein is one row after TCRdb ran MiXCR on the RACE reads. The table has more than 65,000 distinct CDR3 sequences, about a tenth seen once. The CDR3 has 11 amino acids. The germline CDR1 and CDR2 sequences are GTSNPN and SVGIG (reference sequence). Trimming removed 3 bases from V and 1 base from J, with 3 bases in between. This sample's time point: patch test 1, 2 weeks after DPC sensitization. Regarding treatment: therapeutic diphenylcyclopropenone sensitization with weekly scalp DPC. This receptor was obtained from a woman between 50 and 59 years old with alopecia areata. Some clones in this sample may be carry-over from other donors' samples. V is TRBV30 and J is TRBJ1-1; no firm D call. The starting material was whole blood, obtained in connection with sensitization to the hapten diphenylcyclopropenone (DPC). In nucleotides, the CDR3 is TGTGCCTGGAGCAGGAACACTGAAGCTTTCTTT. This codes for CAWSRNTEAFF. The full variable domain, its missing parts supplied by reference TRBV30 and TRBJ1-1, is SQTIHQWPATLVQPVGSPLSLECTVEGTSNPNLYWYRQAAGRGLQLLFYSVGIGQISSEVPQNLSASRPQDRQFILSSKKLLLSDSGFYLCAWSRNTEAFFGQGTRLTVV.